This T cell receptor (beta chain) was identified in a study of cytomegalovirus exposure and HLA in healthy donors. This clone was counted once. The PCR ran on 60 Vbeta and 13 Jbeta primers. The table came from immunoSEQ multiplex PCR; TCRdb's copy has only in-frame clones and leaves some out. There are some 70,000 clones in the sample; approximately 70% occur only once, and around 13% lies in the top ten. V was pared by 0 bases and J by 4 bases, with 3 bases of the junction left unmatched. Per the germline V gene, CDR1 is MNHNS and CDR2 is SASEGT. The CDR3 runs 15 residues. This receptor was obtained from a male donor in good health and CMV-seropositive. The chain combines TRBV6-1 with TRBJ2-1, with TRBD2 matching 7 bases. The sample taken for sequencing was PBMCs. The CDR3 is CASSEAPGGYNEQFF. CDR3 sequence (DNA): TGTGCCAGCAGTGAAGCGCCGGGAGGATACAATGAGCAGTTCTTC.